The T cell receptor beta chain described here comes from a study of regulatory T cells in long-lasting Graves disease. The study, taken as a whole, reports: Sampling was limited to peripheral blood rather than thyroid tissue.

A note on this clonotype: Antigen: not known.

Time point noted: newly diagnosed GD, antithyroid drugs for less than 3 months. Following extraction of RNA from PBMCs, that RNA was used to make the TCR library. V was cut by 5 bases and J by 1 base, with 13 bases left in between. The length of the CDR3 is 15 residues. Germline V gene data show CDR1 as SGHRS and CDR2 as YFSETQ. Both iRepertoire HTBI primers and Arm-PCR of CDR3 regions were used to build the TCR beta libraries. TCRdb re-called the multiplex PCR reads through MiXCR, storing one row per CDR3 protein. The sample records about 420,000 distinct CDR3 sequences, approximately 16% being singletons. The same data also went into a second study, on T cells in Graves' hyperthyroidism and ophthalmopathy. That source notes: Reasons for excluding patients were uncontrolled infection, other autoimmune disease, pregnancy or lactation.

V usage is TRBV5-1 and J usage is TRBJ1-5; D not resolved. Sequencing used peripheral blood mononuclear cells (PBMCs), obtained at new diagnosis, from a patient treated with antithyroid drugs. The TCR sequence derives from a woman aged 18-29 years with Graves disease. The chain's CDR3 is CASSVGLSSNQPQHF. The CDR3 DNA reads TGCGCCAGCAGTGTTGGGCTGTCGAGCAATCAGCCCCAGCATTTT.